This entry features one T cell receptor (beta chain) sequence. Its matching antigen is unknown. CDR3 length: 15 residues. Trimming took off 6 bases at V and 1 base at J, with 14 bases between the two ends. The germline V gene has CDR1 SNHLY and CDR2 FYNNEI. Under the authors' procedure: Clinicopathological groups of papillary thyroid cancer showed CDR3 differences that were used to build a distant-metastasis classifier. Via MiXCR, TCRdb re-called the PCR reads. Clone size and V and J calls follow TCRdb, not the original study. The sample has 15,000 to 20,000 clones, about 29% seen once. No treatment had been given to any patient before thyroid surgery. The source of the sample is a study of metastatic and nonmetastatic thyroid tumors. Overall study context: Across blood and tumor or nodule tissue, repertoires from malignant and benign thyroid patients were compared with one another. Study conclusions and caveats: For both blood and tumor, malignant thyroid tumors reportedly showed significantly higher TCR beta diversity than benign nodules did.

The receptor was isolated from a female donor with papillary thyroid cancer or a benign thyroid nodule (not recorded which). Some clones in this sample may be carry-over from other donors' samples. Sequenced: tumor tissue. J is TRBJ2-3 and V is TRBV2; a possible D gene is TRBD2 (5 bases). This chain's CDR3 is CASSPRADGTDTQYF. The CDR3 region has the DNA TGTGCCAGCAGCCCCAGAGCGGACGGCACAGATACGCAGTATTTT.